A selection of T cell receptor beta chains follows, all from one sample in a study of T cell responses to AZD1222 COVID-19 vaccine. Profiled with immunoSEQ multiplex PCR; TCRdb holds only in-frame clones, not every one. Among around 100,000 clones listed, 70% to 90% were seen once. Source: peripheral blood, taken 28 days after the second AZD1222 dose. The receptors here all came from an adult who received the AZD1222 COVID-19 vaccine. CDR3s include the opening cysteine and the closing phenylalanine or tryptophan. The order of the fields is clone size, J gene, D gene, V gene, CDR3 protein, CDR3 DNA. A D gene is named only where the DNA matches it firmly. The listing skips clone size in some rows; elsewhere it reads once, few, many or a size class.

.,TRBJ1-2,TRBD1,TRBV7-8,CASSYVGQGLNYGYTF,TGTGCCAGCAGCTATGTGGGACAGGGATTGAACTATGGCTACACCTTC
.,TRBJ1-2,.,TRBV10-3,CAISVTRTDYGYTF,TGTGCCATCAGTGTCACAAGGACAGACTATGGCTACACCTTC
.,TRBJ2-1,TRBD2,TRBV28,CASSLTGGPNEQFF,TGTGCCAGCAGTTTAACGGGGGGGCCCAATGAGCAGTTCTTC
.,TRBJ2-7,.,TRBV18,CASSPEYEQYF,TGTGCCAGCTCACCAGAATACGAGCAGTACTTC
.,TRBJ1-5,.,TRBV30,CAWSVLGDQPQHF,TGTGCCTGGAGTGTACTTGGCGATCAGCCCCAGCATTTT
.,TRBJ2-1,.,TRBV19,CASRTGPEQFF,TGTGCCAGTAGAACAGGACCCGAGCAGTTCTTC
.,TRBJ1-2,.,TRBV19,CASSINWAGQAQRGYTF,TGTGCCAGTAGTATCAATTGGGCAGGGCAGGCTCAACGAGGCTACACCTTC
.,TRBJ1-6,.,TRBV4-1,CASRSEGTSPLHF,TGCGCCAGCCGATCCGAGGGGACCTCACCCCTCCACTTT
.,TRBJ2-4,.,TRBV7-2,CASSSPRGQGSAKNIQYF,TGTGCCAGCAGTTCTCCTCGGGGACAAGGGTCGGCCAAAAACATTCAGTACTTC
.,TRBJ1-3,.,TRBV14,CASSQDWGIGNTIYF,TGTGCCAGCAGCCAAGATTGGGGGATTGGAAACACCATATATTTT
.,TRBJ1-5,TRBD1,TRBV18,CASSLGQGATNQPQHF,TGTGCCAGCTCCCTTGGACAGGGGGCAACCAATCAGCCCCAGCATTTT
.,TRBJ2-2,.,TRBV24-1,CATSAFGSPGELFF,TGTGCCACCAGTGCTTTCGGTAGCCCCGGGGAGCTGTTTTTT
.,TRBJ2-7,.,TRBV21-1,CASSKGRDRDYYEQYF,TGTGCCAGCAGCAAAGGCCGGGACAGGGACTACTACGAGCAGTACTTC
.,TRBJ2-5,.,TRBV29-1,CSVEDETQYF,TGCAGCGTTGAAGACGAGACCCAGTACTTC
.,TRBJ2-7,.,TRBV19,CASSHPGQIYEQYF,TGTGCCAGTAGTCATCCGGGACAAATTTACGAGCAGTACTTC
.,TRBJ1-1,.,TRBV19,CASSYRGHTEAFF,TGTGCCAGTAGCTACAGAGGACACACTGAAGCTTTCTTT
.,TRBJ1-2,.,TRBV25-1,CASRAQTVHGYTF,TGTGCCAGCAGGGCCCAGACAGTGCATGGCTACACCTTC
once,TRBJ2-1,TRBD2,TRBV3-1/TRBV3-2,CASSGLAGGPSSYNEQFF,TGTGCCAGCAGCGGACTAGCGGGAGGGCCGAGCTCCTACAATGAGCAGTTCTTC
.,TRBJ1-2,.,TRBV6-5,CASSRGAGDGYTF,TGTGCCAGCAGTCGAGGCGCAGGGGATGGCTACACCTTC
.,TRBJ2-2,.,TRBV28,CASTGVSDTGELFF,TGTGCCAGCACAGGGGTTTCGGACACCGGGGAGCTGTTTTTT
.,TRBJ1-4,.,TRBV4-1,CASSHMPGLRNRGEKLFF,TGCGCCAGCAGCCATATGCCGGGACTTCGGAATCGTGGTGAAAAACTGTTTTTT
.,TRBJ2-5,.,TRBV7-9,CASSLKPTRIQETQYF,TGTGCCAGCAGCTTAAAGCCGACTAGAATCCAAGAGACCCAGTACTTC
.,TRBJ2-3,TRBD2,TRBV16,CASSQDTSGRSGGQDTQYF,TGTGCCAGCAGCCAGGATACTAGCGGGAGAAGTGGTGGTCAAGATACGCAGTATTTT
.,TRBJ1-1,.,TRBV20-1,CSASSMVRGNTEAFF,TGCAGTGCTAGTAGTATGGTCAGGGGGAACACTGAAGCTTTCTTT
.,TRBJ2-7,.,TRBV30,CAWSVKYEQYF,TGTGCCTGGAGTGTAAAGTACGAGCAGTACTTC
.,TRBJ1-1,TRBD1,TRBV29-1,CSVRQGMNTEAFF,TGCAGCGTTCGACAGGGAATGAACACTGAAGCTTTCTTT
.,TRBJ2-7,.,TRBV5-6,CASSHQGYEQYF,TGTGCCAGCAGCCATCAGGGCTACGAGCAGTACTTC
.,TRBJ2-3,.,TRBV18,CASSPQGSTDTQYF,TGTGCCAGCTCACCCCAGGGTAGCACAGATACGCAGTATTTT
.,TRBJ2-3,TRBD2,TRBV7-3,CASSSSGGRTDTQYF,TGTGCCAGCAGCTCTTCGGGGGGACGCACAGATACGCAGTATTTT